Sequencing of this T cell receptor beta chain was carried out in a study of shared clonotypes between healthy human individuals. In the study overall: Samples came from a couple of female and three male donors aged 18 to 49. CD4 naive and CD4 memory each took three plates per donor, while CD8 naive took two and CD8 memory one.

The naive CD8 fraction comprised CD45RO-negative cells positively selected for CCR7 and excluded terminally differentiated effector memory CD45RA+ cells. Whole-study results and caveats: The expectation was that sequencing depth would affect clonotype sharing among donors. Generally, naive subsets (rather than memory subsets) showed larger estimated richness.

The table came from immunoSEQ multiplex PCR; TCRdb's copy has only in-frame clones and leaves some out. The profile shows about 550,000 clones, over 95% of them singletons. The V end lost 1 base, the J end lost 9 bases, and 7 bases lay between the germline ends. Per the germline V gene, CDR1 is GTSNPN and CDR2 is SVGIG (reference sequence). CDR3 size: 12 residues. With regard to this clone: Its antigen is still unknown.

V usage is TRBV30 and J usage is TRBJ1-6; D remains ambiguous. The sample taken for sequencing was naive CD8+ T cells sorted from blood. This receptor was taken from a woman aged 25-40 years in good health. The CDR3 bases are TGTGCCTGGAGTGGTATGGGTTCACCCCTCCACTTT. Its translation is CAWSGMGSPLHF.